This TCR beta chain was observed in a study of shared clonotypes between healthy human individuals. Concerning this clone: Its antigen is not known.

Study-wide results and limits: Among a handful of donors, roughly 5% of naive CD4 clonotypes were found in common.

With V trimmed by 6 bases and J by 9 bases, 11 bases remained unmatched. CDR1 SEHNR and CDR2 FQNEAQ come from the germline V gene (reference sequence). The CDR3 contains 15 residues. Healthy HIV-negative adults with no recent acute infections or vaccinations were recruited as donors. Naive CD4+ cells were CD45RA-selected; the remaining cells were memory. Only in-frame clones appear in the TCRdb table, and some are missing; sequencing was by immunoSEQ multiplex PCR. The sample has about 2 million clones, 85% to 95% seen once. This receptor was obtained from a man younger than 35 in good health. The sequenced sample was naive CD4+ T cells sorted from blood. Subset meaning: CD45RA+ positively selected. The chain recombines TRBV7-9 with TRBJ2-1, with 10 nucleotides matching TRBD2. CDR3 sequence reads: CASSFLAGVLGEQFF. CDR3 in DNA: TGTGCCAGCAGTTTTCTAGCGGGGGTCCTCGGTGAGCAGTTCTTC. Complete variable domain (other parts from reference TRBV7-9 and TRBJ2-1): DTGVSQNPRHKITKRGQNVTFRCDPISEHNRLYWYRQTLGQGPEFLTYFQNEAQLEKSRLLSDRFSAERPKGSFSTLEIQRTEQGDSAMYLCASSFLAGVLGEQFFGPGTRLTVL.